This record concerns one T cell receptor beta chain sequence. PCR or immunohistochemistry showed mismatch repair deficiency in every enrolled patient. Sequencing used immunoSEQ multiplex PCR; TCRdb keeps in-frame clones, though not all of them. The sample comprises under 50,000 clones, around three quarters of which are singletons, and 2.5% to 4% rests with the top ten. The ends lost 4 bases at V and 6 bases at J; junction bases unmatched: 7. The germline V gene encodes CDR1 SGHDT and CDR2 YYEEEE. CDR3 length: 13 residues. These data belong to a study of PD-1 blockade in mismatch repair-deficient tumors.

Specimen: PBMCs, collected before pembrolizumab treatment. The source of this sequence is an adult with mismatch repair-deficient cancer. The gene calls are TRBV5-6 and TRBJ2-7; the match to TRBD2 covers 7 bases. This CDR3 reads CASSKGGSGEQYF. CDR3 nucleotide sequence: TGTGCCAGCAGCAAGGGCGGGAGTGGCGAGCAGTACTTC.